A single TCR beta chain is shown here with its context. Its antigen is not identified. From 5'RACE with constant-segment primers came TCR alpha and TCR beta cDNA libraries that carried sample barcodes and UMIs. TCRdb re-derived calls from the 5' RACE reads in MiXCR, one entry per CDR3 protein. The table includes about 560,000 distinct CDR3 sequences, about 20% detected once. This sample was included in a study of T-cell memory formation after mild COVID-19. Whole-study context: TCR clusters were mostly donor specific.

The V and J ends lost 3 bases and 9 bases, in that order; junction bases with no gene match: 1. Germline V CDR1 and CDR2: PRHDT, FYEKMQ (reference sequence). The CDR3 is 14 amino acids. Whole-study results and caveats: The study detected some responding clones in pre-infection memory, suggesting cross-reactive memory joined. CD4/CD8 balance held among clones contracting day 15 to 85, and later expanders leaned CD4+.

The sequencing sample was made of PBMCs or a T cell subset sorted from them (not recorded which). This clonotype was sampled from an adult woman who had mild COVID-19 (a few samples of this study predate the infection). Cell type and time point are not known. This rearrangement joins TRBV13 to TRBJ1-6, with 11 bases matching TRBD1. The CDR3 nucleotides read TGTGCCAGCAGCTTGGGACAGGGGGTTTCACCCCTCCACTTT. Its protein product is CASSLGQGVSPLHF. Full variable domain (rest looked up from reference TRBV13 and TRBJ1-6): AAGVIQSPRHLIKEKRETATLKCYPIPRHDTVYWYQQGPGQDPQFLISFYEKMQSDKGSIPDRFSAQQFSDYHSELNMSSLELGDSALYFCASSLGQGVSPLHFGNGTRLTVT.